The entry below gives a single T cell receptor (beta chain) sequence along with its context. Its matching antigen is unknown. The data belong to a study of cytomegalovirus exposure and HLA in healthy donors. Regarding the study as a whole: Later analysis showed most CMV-associated TCR beta chains appearing HLA-restricted.

The CDR3 totals 15 residues. V lost 5 bases to trimming and J lost 0 bases; unmatched junction nucleotides: 4. Germline CDR1 reads SGHAT; CDR2 reads FQNNGV. In the PCR, 60 Vbeta and 13 Jbeta primers were used. The protocol was immunoSEQ multiplex PCR, while the TCRdb copy is restricted to in-frame clones and leaves out a portion. The sample includes approximately 150,000 clones, around 75% of them seen just once. The source is a man younger than 35 in good health and CMV-seropositive. The chain combines TRBV11-2 with TRBJ2-7, with 10 bases identical to TRBD2. The sample comprised PBMCs. The CDR3 DNA follows: TGTGCCAGCAGCCTACTAGCGGGAAGCTCCTACGAGCAGTACTTC. The encoded protein is CASSLLAGSSYEQYF. The full variable domain, with the rest looked up from reference TRBV11-2 and TRBJ2-7, is EAGVAQSPRYKIIEKRQSVAFWCNPISGHATLYWYQQILGQGPKLLIQFQNNGVVDDSQLPKDRFSAERLKGVDSTLKIQPAKLEDSAVYLCASSLLAGSSYEQYFGPGTRLTVT.